This TCR beta chain was sequenced during a study of blood T cell repertoires in COVID-19. For the study at large: From T cells, B-cell-depleted T cells, or PBMCs came the material, which was cDNA or gDNA.

Comment on this clone: At one of its ends the junction is not consistent with the germline gene, which may arise from a read error.

The authors' processing: For nucleated cells, counts were estimated from reference gene primer amplification. TCRdb keeps only in-frame clones here, not all; method: immunoSEQ multiplex PCR. The DNA gave D and trimming, while V, J and clone size come from that table. The sample contains a few hundred thousand clones, about nine tenths of which appear only once. From germline, CDR1 is SGDLS and CDR2 YYNGEE. The CDR3 is 10 amino acids. This receptor was obtained from a woman younger than 35 who had recovered from COVID-19. Sample: PBMCs or T cells enriched from blood (not recorded which). The V call is TRBV9, the J call TRBJ1-2; D call uncertain. CDR3 nucleotide sequence: TGTGCCAGCAGCGGGAATGAGCAGGTCTTC. It is translated as CASSGNEQVF.